The T cell receptor beta chain described here comes from a study of human T cells and chemical hapten exposure. The table lists this clonotype with many counts. The target antigen is unknown. V gave up 1 base and J gave up 4 bases, with 8 bases separating them. Germline V gene lookup returns CDR1 KGHSH and CDR2 LQKENI. This CDR3 is built from 14 residues. Time point in this sample: pre-sensitization, week 0. As for treatment: therapeutic diphenylcyclopropenone sensitization with weekly scalp DPC. Broader study findings: Sensitizing with DPC caused no change in TCRs above 1 in 1000 frequency.

From the RACE reads, TCRdb called clonotypes with MiXCR, one entry per CDR3 protein. The table records fewer than 70,000 distinct CDR3 sequences, 6.7% of them present only once. The rearrangement uses TRBV18 and TRBJ1-3; no firm D call. The sequence was obtained from a woman in her twenties or thirties with alopecia areata. Some clones in this sample may be carry-over from other donors' samples. Sequences were derived from whole blood, sampled in connection with sensitization to the hapten diphenylcyclopropenone (DPC). The CDR3 is CASSPRQLGNTIYF. The DNA of the CDR3 is TGTGCCAGCTCACCACGCCAGCTCGGAAACACCATATATTTT.